The 28 T cell receptor beta chains in this list originate from one sample, sequenced in a study of cytomegalovirus exposure and HLA in healthy donors. Amplification used 60 Vbeta primers and 13 Jbeta primers. Using immunoSEQ multiplex PCR, the repertoire was profiled, and TCRdb retains in-frame clones only, with some absent. The repertoire consists of roughly 120,000 clones, with around 62% occurring once and the leading ten covering around 9.7%. Sequenced input: PBMCs. All receptors come from a woman aged 40-49 years in good health and CMV-seropositive.

The J gene is TRBJ1-2, the V gene TRBV7-8, with 9 bases aligning to TRBD1. The CDR3 is 14 amino acids. Germline V CDR1 and CDR2: SGHVS, FQNEAQ. Germline trimming cut 1 base from V and 6 bases from J; bases unmatched to any gene: 3. The CDR3 region has the DNA TGTGCCAGCAGCTTAGGGACAGGGGATAATGGCTACACCTTC. This sequence encodes CASSLGTGDNGYTF.

The genes are TRBV29-1 and TRBJ2-3; 7 nucleotides line up with TRBD2. J gave up 2 bases and V 4 bases, and 3 bases lay outside the gene matches. The CDR3 spans 13 residues. Germline lookup yields CDR1 SQVTM and CDR2 ANQGSEA. CDR3 sequence reads: CSVAGRVTDTQYF. In nucleotides, the CDR3 is TGCAGCGTTGCGGGGAGGGTCACAGATACGCAGTATTTT.

This clone was counted a few times. The V gene is TRBV15, the J gene TRBJ1-1; D is undetermined. CDR3 length: 13 residues. Germline V gene lookup returns CDR1 LNHNV and CDR2 YYDKDF (reference sequence). V shed 4 bases and J shed 0 bases, with 6 bases lying between them. CDR3 nucleotides: TGTGCCACCAGCATTAGAGTGAACACTGAAGCTTTCTTT. Its translation: CATSIRVNTEAFF.

The chain employs TRBV18 and TRBJ2-5; TRBD2 agrees at 16 bases. J was trimmed by 2 bases and V by 3 bases; bases with no gene match: 3. Germline V CDR1 and CDR2: KGHSH, LQKENI. The CDR3 totals 17 residues. CDR3 amino acids: CASSPGLAGGDQETQYF. The CDR3 DNA sequence: TGTGCCAGCTCACCGGGACTAGCGGGAGGGGATCAAGAGACCCAGTACTTC.

This clone was seen more than once but under ten times. The chain joins TRBV19 to TRBJ1-2; D may be TRBD1 (6 bases). The CDR3 loop spans 14 amino acids. Per germline, CDR1 LNHDA and CDR2 SQIVND (reference sequence). Between the trimmed V and J ends, which lost 1 base and 8 bases, there was a span of 14 bases. This chain's CDR3 is CASSIGNRAYGYTF. The CDR3 nucleotides are TGTGCCAGTAGTATAGGTAACAGGGCTTACGGCTACACCTTC.

This rearrangement joins TRBV7-8 to TRBJ2-1, with 13 bases fitting TRBD2. Germline V gene sequence: CDR1 SGHVS, CDR2 FQNEAQ. The CDR3 loop spans 13 amino acids. V shed 10 bases and J 10 bases; nucleotides not matched to a gene: 7. The CDR3 protein is CAIRTSGRGEQFF. DNA of the CDR3: TGTGCCATTCGGACTAGCGGGAGAGGCGAGCAGTTCTTC.

This rearrangement joins TRBV19 to TRBJ2-1; TRBD2 matches 10 bases. Germline CDR1 LNHDA, CDR2 SQIVND (reference sequence). V gave up 7 bases and J gave up 0 bases; unmatched junction bases: 6. This CDR3 region has 16 residues. Here the CDR3 reads CASKLAGDLSYNEQFF. Here the CDR3 DNA reads TGTGCCAGTAAGCTAGCGGGAGACCTCTCCTACAATGAGCAGTTCTTC.

This clone was observed a few times. The gene calls are TRBV27 and TRBJ1-5; D uncertain. CDR3 size: 12 residues. Trimming took 2 bases from V and 6 from J, leaving 5 bases between them. The germline V gene has CDR1 MNHEY and CDR2 SMNVEV (reference sequence). CDR3 nucleotide sequence: TGTGCCAGCAGTTTAGCGGGTCAGCCCCAGCATTTT. It translates to CASSLAGQPQHF.

The chain links TRBV19 to TRBJ2-7; possibly TRBD1 for D (5 bases). There are 15 residues in the CDR3. Per germline, CDR1 LNHDA and CDR2 SQIVND (reference sequence). Trimming cost V 6 bases and J 3 bases, with 18 bases left between them. CDR3 loop: CASSPGIGHYYEQYF. Written as DNA, the CDR3 is TGTGCCAGTAGCCCAGGGATTGGCCATTACTACGAGCAGTACTTC. Looking up the rest from reference TRBV19 and TRBJ2-7 gives the full variable domain: DGGITQSPKYLFRKEGQNVTLSCEQNLNHDAMYWYRQDPGQGLRLIYYSQIVNDFQKGDIAEGYSVSREKKESFPLTVTSAQKNPTAFYLCASSPGIGHYYEQYFGPGTRLTVT.

A word on this clone: Other DNA variants within this sample encode the same CDR3. The CDR3 here is CASSKRGTGVYNEQFF. CDR3 bases: TGTGCCAGCAGCAAAAGGGGGACAGGGGTCTACAATGAGCAGTTCTTC. The chain has TRBV9 and TRBJ2-1; TRBD1 agrees at 10 bases. The germline CDR1 and CDR2 sequences are SGDLS and YYNGEE. V trimming: 4 bases; J trimming: 3 bases; junction bases outside the gene matches: 7. The length of the CDR3 is 16 residues. Drawing the rest from reference TRBV9 and TRBJ2-1, the complete variable domain is DSGVTQTPKHLITATGQRVTLRCSPRSGDLSVYWYQQSLDQGLQFLIQYYNGEERAKGNILERFSAQQFPDLHSELNLSSLELGDSALYFCASSKRGTGVYNEQFFGPGTRLTVL.

The rearrangement joins TRBV11-2 to TRBJ2-5; 9 nucleotides line up with TRBD1. J gave up 2 bases and V 1 base, and 2 bases lay outside the gene matches. Germline CDR1 and CDR2: SGHAT and FQNNGV. This CDR3 comprises 15 residues. The CDR3 here is CASSLGDREQETQYF. CDR3 nucleotides: TGTGCCAGCAGCTTAGGGGACAGGGAGCAAGAGACCCAGTACTTC.

This clone was seen only a few times. V is TRBV7-9 and J is TRBJ2-7, with 9 bases that match TRBD2. V lost 1 base, J lost 4 bases, and 11 bases stayed unmatched. Germline V lookup: CDR1 SEHNR, CDR2 FQNEAQ (reference sequence). The CDR3 has 17 amino acids. In DNA form, the CDR3 reads TGTGCCAGCAGCTTAGTCGGGACTAGCACCCGAGGATACGAGCAGTACTTC. It yields the protein CASSLVGTSTRGYEQYF. The full variable domain, with the rest looked up from reference TRBV7-9 and TRBJ2-7, is DTGVSQNPRHKITKRGQNVTFRCDPISEHNRLYWYRQTLGQGPEFLTYFQNEAQLEKSRLLSDRFSAERPKGSFSTLEIQRTEQGDSAMYLCASSLVGTSTRGYEQYFGPGTRLTVT.

The chain uses TRBV7-9 and TRBJ1-2, with D possibly TRBD1 on 6 matching bases. The CDR3 is made up of 14 amino acids. Trimming cost V 4 bases and J 3 bases, with 12 bases left between them. The germline V gene has CDR1 SEHNR and CDR2 FQNEAQ (reference sequence). DNA for the CDR3: TGTGCCAGCAGCTCCTTGGACAGATACTATGGCTACACCTTC. Protein product: CASSSLDRYYGYTF.

The table lists this clone with a count of one. The chain is built from TRBV6-5 and TRBJ2-7; the D gene is possibly TRBD2 (6 bases). This CDR3 is built from 14 residues. Per the germline V gene, CDR1 is MNHEY and CDR2 is SVGAGI. V was pared by 5 bases and J by 4 bases, with 15 bases between. The DNA for the CDR3 is TGTGCCAGCAGTCTCAGGGACTCCAGGTACGAGCAGTACTTC. It yields the protein CASSLRDSRYEQYF.

This rearrangement joins TRBV7-6 to TRBJ2-5, with D hard to call. The V end lost 5 bases, the J end lost 0 bases, and 7 bases lay between the germline ends. This CDR3 is 13 amino acids long. From germline, CDR1 is SGHVS and CDR2 FNYEAQ. The CDR3 loop is CASSEAYQETQYF. DNA for the CDR3: TGTGCCAGCAGCGAGGCGTACCAAGAGACCCAGTACTTC.

This clone is a singleton in its sample. The V and J genes are TRBV10-2 and TRBJ1-3; 7 bases agree with TRBD1. The germline gives CDR1 WSHSY, CDR2 SAAADI. V was pared by 8 bases and J by 2 bases, with 18 bases of the junction left unmatched. The CDR3 has 18 amino acids. The CDR3 DNA reads as TGCGCCAGCCTTCCCTTAACAACAGGGGTACTAGCTGGAAACACCATATATTTT. This translates into CASLPLTTGVLAGNTIYF.

V gene TRBV7-9 combines with J gene TRBJ2-3; 11 nucleotides agree with TRBD2. Germline V gene data show CDR1 as SEHNR and CDR2 as FQNEAQ (reference sequence). With V trimmed by 7 bases and J by 6 bases, 12 bases remained unmatched. This CDR3 region has 16 residues. The CDR3 bases are TGTGCCAGCACCACCATTAGCGGGAGGGCCTGGGATACGCAGTATTTT. Amino acid sequence: CASTTISGRAWDTQYF.

The genes are TRBV27 and TRBJ1-2; tentative D call: TRBD1 (6 bases). Germline V CDR1 and CDR2: MNHEY, SMNVEV (reference sequence). This CDR3 has 15 residues. V shed 2 bases and J shed 3 bases, with 13 bases lying between them. This CDR3 is CASSLGQGQYYGYTF. The CDR3 DNA reads as TGTGCCAGCAGTTTAGGCCAGGGGCAATACTATGGCTACACCTTC.

In nucleotides, the CDR3 is TGTGCCAGCAGCGCGGGCCTTGGGGAGTACTTC. Protein sequence: CASSAGLGEYF. V and J are TRBV7-9 and TRBJ2-7; perhaps TRBD2 as D (5 bases). Per germline, CDR1 SEHNR and CDR2 FQNEAQ (reference sequence). The CDR3 has 11 amino acids. The V end was cut by 5 bases, the J end by 11 bases, with 13 bases between. Drawing the rest from reference TRBV7-9 and TRBJ2-7, the complete variable domain is DTGVSQNPRHKITKRGQNVTFRCDPISEHNRLYWYRQTLGQGPEFLTYFQNEAQLEKSRLLSDRFSAERPKGSFSTLEIQRTEQGDSAMYLCASSAGLGEYFGPGTRLTVT.

This clone was observed a few times. Germline is not matched at one junction end, which may reflect a read error. This chain uses TRBV7-9 with TRBJ1-1, with 8 positions matching TRBD1. Germline loops: CDR1 SEHNR, CDR2 FQNEAQ (reference sequence). The CDR3 sequence is 16 residues long. CDR3 in DNA: TGTTCCAGCAGCTTCGTTTCTGGACAGGGACAGCCAGAAGCTTTCTTT. It codes for CSSSFVSGQGQPEAFF.

The J gene is TRBJ1-4, the V gene TRBV7-9, with a tentative D call TRBD1 (6 bases). The V gene's germline CDR1 is SEHNR and CDR2 FQNEAQ (reference sequence). This CDR3 is built from 16 residues. Deletions cut 9 bases from V and 8 bases from J, with 25 bases between. The CDR3 protein is CASIRERDTLGEKLFF. In DNA form, the CDR3 reads TGTGCCAGTATAAGAGAGCGGGACACCTTAGGAGAAAAACTGTTTTTT.

The J gene is TRBJ1-2, the V gene TRBV19; maybe TRBD1 (6 bases). Trimming left V 4 bases short and J 2 bases short, with 17 bases between. CDR1 and CDR2 from the germline V gene are LNHDA and SQIVND (reference sequence). The CDR3 spans 16 residues. The CDR3 DNA reads TGTGCCAGTAGTAAAAGACAGGTCCGGACAAACTATGGCTACACCTTC. The encoded protein is CASSKRQVRTNYGYTF. Variable domain in full (rest from reference TRBV19 and TRBJ1-2): DGGITQSPKYLFRKEGQNVTLSCEQNLNHDAMYWYRQDPGQGLRLIYYSQIVNDFQKGDIAEGYSVSREKKESFPLTVTSAQKNPTAFYLCASSKRQVRTNYGYTFGSGTRLTVV.

In nucleotides, the CDR3 is TGTGCCAGCAGTGAAGCGCCCCGCCCGACAGGGGCCGACAATGAGCAGTTCTTC. Residues: CASSEAPRPTGADNEQFF. The chain recombines TRBV2 with TRBJ2-1; 8 nucleotides match TRBD1. CDR1 is SNHLY and CDR2 is FYNNEI in the germline V gene. This CDR3 region has 18 residues. The J segment lost 5 bases and the V segment lost 0 bases, leaving 12 bases of the junction unmatched.

The gene calls are TRBV4-3 and TRBJ2-3; no clear D gene. The CDR3 runs 11 residues. Germline CDR1 reads LGHNA; CDR2 reads YSLEER. V lost 1 base, J lost 14 bases, and 10 bases lay in between. The CDR3 DNA reads TGCGCCAGCAGCCAAGGGCCCTTAGCGTATTTT. Its translation: CASSQGPLAYF.

V and J are TRBV6-6 and TRBJ1-4; 7 bases match TRBD1. The CDR3 totals 15 residues. After removal of 0 bases from V and 7 bases from J, the junction contained 5 bases not matched to a gene. The V gene's germline CDR1 is MNHNY and CDR2 SVGAGI (reference sequence). The CDR3 spells CASSYSRQGSEKLFF. The CDR3 DNA follows: TGTGCCAGCAGTTACTCGAGACAGGGTAGTGAAAAACTGTTTTTT.

The V gene is TRBV4-1, the J gene TRBJ2-3, with 11 bases matching TRBD2. CDR1 is MGHRA, CDR2 YSYEKL, per germline. CDR3 length equals 17 residues. The V and J ends lost 4 bases and 2 bases, in that order; junction bases with no gene match: 8. The CDR3 is CASSLSGTSGFTDTQYF. The CDR3 DNA reads TGCGCCAGCAGCCTTAGCGGGACTAGCGGATTCACAGATACGCAGTATTTT.

The rearrangement joins TRBV19 to TRBJ2-7, with 7 bases fitting TRBD1. Per germline, CDR1 LNHDA and CDR2 SQIVND (reference sequence). V shed 3 bases and J 6 bases; nucleotides not matched to a gene: 8. The CDR3 totals 14 residues. The CDR3 is CASSMPLTGAEQYF. CDR3 DNA sequence: TGTGCCAGTAGTATGCCTTTAACAGGGGCCGAGCAGTACTTC.

This chain links TRBV10-3 with TRBJ1-2, with 8 positions matching TRBD1. The germline CDR1 and CDR2 sequences are ENHRY and SYGVKD. The CDR3 contains 15 residues. V lost 4 bases, J lost 6 bases, and 10 bases stayed unmatched. CDR3 protein: CAISARGQGRDGYTF. In DNA, the CDR3 is TGTGCCATCAGTGCTAGAGGACAGGGAAGGGATGGCTACACCTTC.